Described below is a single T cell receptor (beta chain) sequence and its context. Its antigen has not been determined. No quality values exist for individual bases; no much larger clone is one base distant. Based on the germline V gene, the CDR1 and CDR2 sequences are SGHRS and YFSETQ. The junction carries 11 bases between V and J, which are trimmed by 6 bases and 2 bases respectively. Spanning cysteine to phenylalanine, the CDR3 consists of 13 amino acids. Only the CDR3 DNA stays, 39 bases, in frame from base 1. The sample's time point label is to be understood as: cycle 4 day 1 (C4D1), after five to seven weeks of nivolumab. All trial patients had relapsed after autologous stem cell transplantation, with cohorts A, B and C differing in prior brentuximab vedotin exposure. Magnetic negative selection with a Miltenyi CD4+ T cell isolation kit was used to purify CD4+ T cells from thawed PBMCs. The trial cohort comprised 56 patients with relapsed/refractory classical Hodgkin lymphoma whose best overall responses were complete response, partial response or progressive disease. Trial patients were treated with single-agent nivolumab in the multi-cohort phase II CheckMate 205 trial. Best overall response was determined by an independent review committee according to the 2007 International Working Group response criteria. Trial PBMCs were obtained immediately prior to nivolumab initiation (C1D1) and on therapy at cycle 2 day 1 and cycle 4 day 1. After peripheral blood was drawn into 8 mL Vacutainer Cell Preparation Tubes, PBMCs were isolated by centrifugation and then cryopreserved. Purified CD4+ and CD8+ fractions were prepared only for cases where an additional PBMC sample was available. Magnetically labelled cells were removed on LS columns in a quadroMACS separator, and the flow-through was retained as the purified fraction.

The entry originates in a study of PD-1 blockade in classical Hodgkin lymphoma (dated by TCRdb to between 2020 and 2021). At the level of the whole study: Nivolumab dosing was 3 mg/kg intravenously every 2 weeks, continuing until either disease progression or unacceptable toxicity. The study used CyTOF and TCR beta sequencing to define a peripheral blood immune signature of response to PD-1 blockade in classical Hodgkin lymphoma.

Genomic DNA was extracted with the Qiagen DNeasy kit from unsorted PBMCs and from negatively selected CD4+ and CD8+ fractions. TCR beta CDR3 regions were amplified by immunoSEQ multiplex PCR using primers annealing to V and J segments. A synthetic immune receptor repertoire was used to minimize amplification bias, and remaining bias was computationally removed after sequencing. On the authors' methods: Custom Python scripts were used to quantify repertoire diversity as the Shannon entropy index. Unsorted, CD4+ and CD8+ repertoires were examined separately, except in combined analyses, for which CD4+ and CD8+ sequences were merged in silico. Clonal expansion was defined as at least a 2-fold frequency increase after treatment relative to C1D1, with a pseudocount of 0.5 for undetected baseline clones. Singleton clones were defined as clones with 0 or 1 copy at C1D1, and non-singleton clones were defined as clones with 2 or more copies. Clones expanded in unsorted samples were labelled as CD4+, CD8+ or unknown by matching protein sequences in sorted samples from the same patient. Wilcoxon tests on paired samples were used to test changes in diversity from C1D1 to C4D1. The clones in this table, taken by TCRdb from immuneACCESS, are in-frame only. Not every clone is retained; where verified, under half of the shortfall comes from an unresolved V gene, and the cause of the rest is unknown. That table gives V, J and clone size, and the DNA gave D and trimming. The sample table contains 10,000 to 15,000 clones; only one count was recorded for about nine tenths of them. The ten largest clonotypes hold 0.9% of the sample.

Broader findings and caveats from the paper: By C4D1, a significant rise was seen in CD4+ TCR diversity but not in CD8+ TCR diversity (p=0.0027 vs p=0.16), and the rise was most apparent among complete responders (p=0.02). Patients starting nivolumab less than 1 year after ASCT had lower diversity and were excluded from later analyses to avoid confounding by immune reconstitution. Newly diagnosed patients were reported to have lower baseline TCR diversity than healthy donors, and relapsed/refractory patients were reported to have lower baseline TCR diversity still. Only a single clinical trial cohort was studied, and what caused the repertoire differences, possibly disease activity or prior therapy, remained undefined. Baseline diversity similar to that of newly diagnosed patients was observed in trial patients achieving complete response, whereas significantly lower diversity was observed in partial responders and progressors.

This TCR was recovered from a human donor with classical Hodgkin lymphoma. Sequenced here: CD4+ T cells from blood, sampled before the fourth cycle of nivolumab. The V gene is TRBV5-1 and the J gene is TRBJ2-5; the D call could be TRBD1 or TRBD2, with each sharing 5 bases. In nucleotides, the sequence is TGCGCCAGCAATATCGGGGCTCAAGAGACCCAGTACTTC. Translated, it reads CASNIGAQETQYF. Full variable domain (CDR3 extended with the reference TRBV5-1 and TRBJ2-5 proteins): KAGVTQTPRYLIKTRGQQVTLSCSPISGHRSVSWYQQTPGQGLQFLFEYFSETQRNKGNFPGRFSGRQFSNSRSEMNVSTLELGDSALYLCASNIGAQETQYFGPGTRLLVL.